A single sample gave rise to the 9 T cell receptor beta chains below, sequenced in a study of T cells after yellow fever vaccination. TCRdb reanalysed the 5' RACE reads using MiXCR and keeps one entry per CDR3 protein. The sample contains just under 600,000 distinct CDR3 sequences, about 13% of which appear only once. The sample here was PBMCs, taken on the day of the yellow fever booster vaccination. The receptor set was obtained from a man between 25 and 39 years old who received the YFV17D yellow fever vaccine.

The sample holds a few counts of this clonotype. The chain recombines TRBV20-1 with TRBJ2-7; TRBD1 might be the D (5 bases). Germline V lookup: CDR1 DFQATT, CDR2 SNEGSKA (reference sequence). The CDR3 spans 14 residues. V was shortened by 6 bases and J by 0 bases, with 15 bases between the two germline ends. CDR3 DNA: TGCAGTGCCCTAGGGGTACGCTACTCCTACGAGCAGTACTTC. This sequence encodes CSALGVRYSYEQYF.

The chain uses TRBV1 and TRBJ2-1. TRBV1 is a pseudogene segment. The CDR3 contains 14 residues. The CDR3 loop is CTSSQQWCGCEQFF. CDR3 sequence (DNA): TGCACCAGCAGCCAACAATGGTGTGGGTGTGAGCAGTTCTTC.

This clonotype appeared a few times. The J gene is TRBJ2-1, the V gene TRBV5-1, with D maybe TRBD1 (5 bases). Trimming left V 3 bases short and J 10 bases short, with 11 bases between. The CDR3 has 12 residues. CDR1 is SGHRS and CDR2 is YFSETQ in the germline V gene. CDR3 loop: CASSSRVWEQFF. CDR3 DNA: TGCGCCAGCAGCTCCAGGGTTTGGGAGCAGTTCTTC.

The gene calls are TRBV20-1 and TRBJ1-4; D uncertain. The CDR3 extends over 15 amino acids. The V gene's germline CDR1 is DFQATT and CDR2 SNEGSKA (reference sequence). V was clipped by 2 bases and J by 8 bases, with 18 bases between them. CDR3 nucleotide sequence: TGCAGTGCTAGATTCTCGGGGTCCCGTAGGGAAAAACTGTTTTTT. Its protein product is CSARFSGSRREKLFF.

The chain combines TRBV20-1 with TRBJ2-5; tentatively, D is TRBD1 (7 bases). Between the trimmed V and J ends, which lost 5 bases and 4 bases, there was a span of 17 bases. This CDR3 spans 14 amino acids. Germline CDR1 reads DFQATT; CDR2 reads SNEGSKA (reference sequence). CDR3 sequence (DNA): TGCAGTGCTGGCGTACAGGGGAGGAGAGAGACCCAGTACTTC. Translated: CSAGVQGRRETQYF.

This chain connects TRBV18 to TRBJ2-7; 7 bases are a match to TRBD1. CDR1 is KGHSH, CDR2 LQKENI, per germline. Trimming at V came to 2 bases and at J to 4 bases, leaving 11 bases not matched to a gene. There are 16 residues in the CDR3. Here the CDR3 reads CASSPSSGTDWYEQYF. CDR3 DNA: TGTGCCAGCTCACCATCTTCCGGGACAGACTGGTACGAGCAGTACTTC.

This clonotype showed up just a few times. V is TRBV28 and J is TRBJ2-3; 9 bases fit TRBD1. V lost 3 bases and J lost 0; bases outside the gene matches: 7. This CDR3 has 17 amino acids. Germline assignment: CDR1 MDHEN and CDR2 SYDVKM. The CDR3 coding sequence is TGTGCCAGCAGTTTTCCGACAGGGGGTGCTAGCACAGATACGCAGTATTTT. Translating gives CASSFPTGGASTDTQYF.

This clonotype has more than one count but fewer than ten. CDR3 loop: CASSLISPGELFF. CDR3 nucleotide sequence: TGTGCCAGCAGCTTAATTAGCCCCGGGGAGCTGTTTTTT. V usage is TRBV7-2 and J usage is TRBJ2-2, with D unresolved. The V gene's germline CDR1 is SGHTA and CDR2 FQGNSA. V lost 2 bases, J lost 6 bases, and 7 bases lay in between. This CDR3 is 13 amino acids long.

This clonotype was recorded at least ten times. This rearrangement joins TRBV7-2 to TRBJ2-7; 10 bases agree with TRBD1. The trim removed 2 bases at V and 2 bases at J, leaving 3 bases unmatched. The germline CDR1 and CDR2 sequences are SGHTA and FQGNSA. This CDR3 is built from 15 residues. The CDR3 sequence: CASSLWTGGPYEQYF. The CDR3 coding sequence is TGTGCCAGCAGCTTATGGACAGGGGGACCCTACGAGCAGTACTTC. The complete variable domain, with remaining parts taken from reference TRBV7-2 and TRBJ2-7, reads GAGVSQSPSNKVTEKGKDVELRCDPISGHTALYWYRQSLGQGLEFLIYFQGNSAPDKSGLPSDRFSAERTGGSVSTLTIQRTQQEDSAVYLCASSLWTGGPYEQYFGPGTRLTVT.